This TCR beta chain derives from a study of blood T cell repertoires in COVID-19. This clone has more than one count but fewer than ten. Germline V gene sequence: CDR1 GTSNPN, CDR2 SVGIG (reference sequence). The CDR3 totals 15 residues. The J segment lost 7 bases and the V segment lost 2 bases, leaving 9 bases of the junction unmatched. Assay used: immunoSEQ multiplex PCR; TCRdb lists only in-frame clones, some missing. This table holds a few hundred thousand clones, approximately 75% found once. V and J are TRBV30 and TRBJ1-4; 8 nucleotides agree with TRBD1. The origin of this receptor is a man aged 35-49 years who had recovered from COVID-19. Material for sequencing was PBMCs or T cells enriched from blood (not recorded which). The chain's CDR3 is CAWSRTGGWGEKLFF. In DNA form, the CDR3 reads TGTGCCTGGAGTCGAACAGGGGGGTGGGGTGAAAAACTGTTTTTT.